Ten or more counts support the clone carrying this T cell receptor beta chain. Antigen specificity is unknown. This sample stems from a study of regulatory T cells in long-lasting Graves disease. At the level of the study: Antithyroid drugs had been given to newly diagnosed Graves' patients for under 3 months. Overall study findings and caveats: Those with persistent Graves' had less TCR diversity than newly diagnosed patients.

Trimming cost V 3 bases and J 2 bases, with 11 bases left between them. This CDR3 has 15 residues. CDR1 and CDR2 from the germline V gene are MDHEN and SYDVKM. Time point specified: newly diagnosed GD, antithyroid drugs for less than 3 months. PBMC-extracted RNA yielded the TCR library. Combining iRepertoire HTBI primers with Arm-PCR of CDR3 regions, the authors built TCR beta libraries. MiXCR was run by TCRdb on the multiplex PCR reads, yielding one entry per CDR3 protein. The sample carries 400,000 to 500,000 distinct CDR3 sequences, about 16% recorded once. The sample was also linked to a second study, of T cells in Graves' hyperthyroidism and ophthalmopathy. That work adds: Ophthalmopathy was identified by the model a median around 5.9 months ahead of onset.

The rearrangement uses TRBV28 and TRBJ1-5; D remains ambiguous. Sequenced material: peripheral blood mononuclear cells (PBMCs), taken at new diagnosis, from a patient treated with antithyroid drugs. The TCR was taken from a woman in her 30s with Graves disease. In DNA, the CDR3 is TGTGCCAGCAGTTTGGCGGGGAACGGCAATCAGCCCCAGCATTTT. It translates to CASSLAGNGNQPQHF.